This TCR beta chain was sequenced during a study of CXCR3-negative and CXCR3-positive naive CD8 T cells. The libraries of TRB cDNA were prepared using 5' RACE with UMI labels. TCRdb reprocessed the 5' RACE reads; each CDR3 protein has one entry and no DNA is given. In total, the table holds 150,000 or so distinct CDR3 sequences. The sequenced material came from naive CXCR3- CD8+ T cells from blood. Subset here: CD45RO-CCR7+CD27+CD95- naive CD8+ T cells lacking CXCR3 (TNR3-). This TCR derives from a human donor in good health. Some clones in this sample may be carry-over from other donors' samples.

The CDR3: CASRSGGASYNEQFF. This chain joins TRBV27 and TRBJ2-1; TCRdb gives TRBD2 as the D gene, but with no DNA this cannot be confirmed. The CDR3 loop spans 15 amino acids. From germline, CDR1 is MNHEY and CDR2 SMNVEV (reference sequence).